Below, 31 T cell receptor beta chains from the same sample are listed, as sequenced in a study of human T cells and chemical hapten exposure. TCRdb reanalysed the RACE reads using MiXCR and keeps one entry per CDR3 protein. Seen here are a few hundred thousand distinct CDR3 sequences, more than 5% observed once, and the top ten hold around 6.1%. As to time point: patch test 2, 6 weeks after DPC sensitization. Specified treatment: therapeutic diphenylcyclopropenone sensitization with weekly scalp DPC. Source: whole blood, taken in connection with sensitization to the hapten diphenylcyclopropenone (DPC). The receptors shown here come from a woman between 18 and 30 years old with alopecia areata. Some clones in this sample may be carry-over from other donors' samples.

This clonotype was seen many times. The chain links TRBV6-6 to TRBJ1-2; D not resolved. V was cut by 2 bases and J by 4 bases, with 5 bases left in between. Germline V gene sequence: CDR1 MNHNY, CDR2 SVGAGI (reference sequence). CDR3 length: 12 residues. CDR3 sequence (DNA): TGTGCCAGCAGTTACACAGCCTATGGCTACACCTTC. Amino acid sequence: CASSYTAYGYTF.

This clonotype was recorded many times. The chain is built from TRBV20-1 and TRBJ1-2; 7 nucleotides line up with TRBD1. The CDR3 loop spans 13 amino acids. Germline CDR1 is DFQATT and CDR2 is SNEGSKA (reference sequence). V dropped 3 bases and J dropped 2; count of bases not matched to a gene: 3. CDR3 residues: CSASSGGNYGYTF. DNA of the CDR3: TGCAGTGCTAGCTCAGGGGGGAACTATGGCTACACCTTC.

This clonotype showed up just a few times. The chain combines TRBV27 with TRBJ2-2, with a weak D call TRBD1 (6 bases). There are 19 residues in the CDR3. Germline V gives CDR1 MNHEY, CDR2 SMNVEV (reference sequence). V was cut by 0 bases and J by 1 base, with 18 bases left in between. CDR3 residues: CASSLSANTGLLNTGELFF. The DNA of the CDR3 is TGTGCCAGCAGTTTATCCGCAAATACAGGGTTATTGAACACCGGGGAGCTGTTTTTT.

This clonotype was picked up many times. The chain combines TRBV10-3 with TRBJ1-2; weak D call: TRBD1 (6 bases). The germline gives CDR1 ENHRY, CDR2 SYGVKD. The CDR3 has 16 amino acids. Trimming pared 0 bases from V and 2 bases from J, leaving 13 bases between. CDR3 bases: TGTGCCATCAGTGAGTCAAAAGGGACAAGGAACTATGGCTACACCTTC. As protein: CAISESKGTRNYGYTF.

The rearrangement joins TRBV7-9 to TRBJ2-1; 11 nucleotides agree with TRBD2. Germline CDR1 and CDR2: SEHNR and FQNEAQ (reference sequence). The V segment lost 5 bases and the J segment 8 bases; nucleotides outside the gene matches: 11. The CDR3 is 16 residues long. CDR3 DNA: TGTGCCAGCAGCCCGAGGGCTAGCGGGGGGTCACATGAGCAGTTCTTC. It codes for CASSPRASGGSHEQFF.

This clonotype came up many times. The gene calls are TRBV6-5 and TRBJ1-1; weak D call: TRBD1 (6 bases). The V and J ends lost 5 bases and 3 bases respectively, with 13 bases between them. Germline values: CDR1 MNHEY, CDR2 SVGAGI. This CDR3 has 14 residues. The CDR3 here is CASSLYRGDTEAFF. CDR3 bases: TGTGCCAGCAGTCTGTATAGGGGGGACACTGAAGCTTTCTTT.

This clonotype occurred a few times. This chain links TRBV29-1 with TRBJ2-4; 9 nucleotides agree with TRBD1. CDR1 is SQVTM and CDR2 is ANQGSEA in the germline V gene. The CDR3 length is 14 residues. With V trimmed by 0 bases and J by 5 bases, 2 bases remained unmatched. CDR3 region: CSVEETGGENIQYF. The CDR3 DNA reads TGCAGCGTTGAAGAAACAGGGGGCGAAAACATTCAGTACTTC.

The chain combines TRBV18 with TRBJ2-7; a weak D match, TRBD1 (6 bases). V was shortened by 3 bases and J by 0 bases, with 9 bases between the two germline ends. Germline CDR1 reads KGHSH; CDR2 reads LQKENI. CDR3 length equals 14 residues. The DNA of the CDR3 is TGTGCCAGCTCACCCCCAGGGGACTCCTACGAGCAGTACTTC. This sequence encodes CASSPPGDSYEQYF.

The V and J genes are TRBV7-2 and TRBJ1-5; maybe TRBD1 (6 bases). The CDR3 spans 15 residues. CDR1 is SGHTA and CDR2 is FQGNSA in the germline V gene. Deletions cut 1 base from V and 7 bases from J, with 14 bases between. CDR3 protein: CASSLVARGQQPQHF. For the CDR3, the DNA is TGTGCCAGCAGCTTAGTGGCCCGGGGGCAACAGCCCCAGCATTTT.

The genes are TRBV29-1 and TRBJ2-1; D unclear. The CDR3 consists of 12 residues. Germline values: CDR1 SQVTM, CDR2 ANQGSEA. With 2 bases removed from V and 8 bases from J, the gap between germline ends came to 10 bases. CDR3 nucleotide sequence: TGCAGCGTTGAAAAGGGTGGGGATGAGCAGTTCTTC. Translated, it gives CSVEKGGDEQFF.

Ten or more counts support this clonotype. The rearrangement joins TRBV12-3 or TRBV12-4 to TRBJ1-1; possibly TRBD1 for D (6 bases). The CDR3 is made up of 13 amino acids. V lost 5 bases and J 5 bases, leaving 12 bases between the germline ends. The CDR3, as DNA: TGTGCCAGCAGTCCTCACAGGGAAACTGAAGCTTTCTTT. This translates into CASSPHRETEAFF.

Many counts were recorded for this clonotype. CDR3 loop: CASSLAPWRGANNSPLHF. In DNA form, the CDR3 reads TGTGCCAGCAGCTTGGCTCCATGGCGGGGGGCGAATAATTCACCCCTCCACTTT. J is TRBJ1-6 and V is TRBV7-2, with D possibly TRBD1 on 6 matching bases. The V end lost 3 bases, the J end lost 5 bases, and 20 bases lay between the germline ends. This CDR3 is built from 18 residues. Germline V gives CDR1 SGHTA, CDR2 FQGNSA.

This clonotype was observed a handful of times. V is TRBV28 and J is TRBJ2-7; D unresolved. Per germline, CDR1 MDHEN and CDR2 SYDVKM. This CDR3 contains 12 residues. The germline V and J ends were trimmed by 6 bases and 6 bases, with 12 bases remaining between them. CDR3 DNA: TGTGCCAGCAGGCCATTGGTGGGCGAGCAGTACTTC. Amino acid sequence: CASRPLVGEQYF.

The V call is TRBV27, the J call TRBJ1-5; D is ambiguous. Germline lookup yields CDR1 MNHEY and CDR2 SMNVEV (reference sequence). The CDR3 is 16 amino acids. V was clipped by 3 bases and J by 0 bases, with 12 bases between them. The CDR3 nucleotides are TGTGCCAGCAGTTTCTCCCCGGCATATAGCAATCAGCCCCAGCATTTT. Translated, it gives CASSFSPAYSNQPQHF.

The genes are TRBV9 and TRBJ2-1; D is ambiguous. The CDR3 length is 18 residues. V was trimmed by 0 bases and J by 0 bases, leaving 16 bases between them. CDR1 is SGDLS and CDR2 is YYNGEE in the germline V gene. Written as DNA, the CDR3 is TGTGCCAGCAGCGTAGAATTCGGGTCGGCGAGCTCCTACAATGAGCAGTTCTTC. This codes for CASSVEFGSASSYNEQFF. The full variable domain, rest sourced from reference TRBV9 and TRBJ2-1, is DSGVTQTPKHLITATGQRVTLRCSPRSGDLSVYWYQQSLDQGLQFLIQYYNGEERAKGNILERFSAQQFPDLHSELNLSSLELGDSALYFCASSVEFGSASSYNEQFFGPGTRLTVL.

The chain employs TRBV6-5 and TRBJ1-6, with 9 nucleotides matching TRBD1. With 6 bases clipped from V and 11 bases from J, the junction kept 11 bases outside the gene matches. The germline V gene encodes CDR1 MNHEY and CDR2 SVGAGI. CDR3 length equals 15 residues. The CDR3 region has the DNA TGTGCCAGCAGGAGCCCGGGACAGGGTGCGACACCCCTCCACTTT. This codes for CASRSPGQGATPLHF.

The sample holds many counts of this clonotype. This chain joins TRBV6-6 and TRBJ2-1; weak D call: TRBD1 (6 bases). The CDR3 runs 16 residues. V was trimmed by 5 bases and J by 2 bases, leaving 16 bases between them. The germline CDR1 and CDR2 sequences are MNHNY and SVGAGI (reference sequence). As DNA, the CDR3 is TGTGCCAGCAGTCGAACCGGGACACTCCCCTACAATGAGCAGTTCTTC. This sequence encodes CASSRTGTLPYNEQFF.

The rearrangement uses TRBV20-1 and TRBJ2-7, with D unresolved. Trimming shortened V by 4 bases and J by 5 bases, and 9 bases separated the two germline ends. Germline loops: CDR1 DFQATT, CDR2 SNEGSKA (reference sequence). There are 11 residues in the CDR3. The chain's CDR3 is CSATHADEQYF. Here the CDR3 DNA reads TGCAGTGCTACGCACGCCGACGAGCAGTACTTC.

There are a few counts of this clonotype. The chain couples TRBV3-1 to TRBJ1-2, with D uncertain. V shed 0 bases and J shed 4 bases, with 9 bases lying between them. Per germline, CDR1 LGHDT and CDR2 YNNKEL (reference sequence). The CDR3 spans 14 residues. As DNA, the CDR3 is TGTGCCAGCAGCCAAGATACAAGGGCCTATGGCTACACCTTC. Protein: CASSQDTRAYGYTF.

This clonotype was seen a handful of times. The rearrangement links TRBV6-1 to TRBJ2-6, with D possibly being TRBD2 (6 bases). The length of the CDR3 is 15 residues. Germline V CDR1 and CDR2: MNHNS, SASEGT. V dropped 8 bases and J dropped 4 bases, with 15 bases sitting between them. The CDR3 sequence is CASSFGGTGANVLTF. In DNA form, the CDR3 reads TGTGCCAGCTCCTTTGGGGGGACCGGGGCCAACGTCCTGACTTTC.

The sample holds many counts of this clonotype. The V and J genes are TRBV12-3 or TRBV12-4 and TRBJ1-5, with 7 bases identical to TRBD1. The CDR3 length is 13 residues. The V gene end was trimmed by 6 bases and the J gene end by 5 bases; junction bases not matched to a gene: 4. The CDR3 loop is CASSTDRDQPQHF. DNA of the CDR3: TGTGCCAGCAGCACCGACAGGGATCAGCCCCAGCATTTT.

This clonotype showed up just a few times. V gene TRBV11-2 combines with J gene TRBJ2-5; 9 bases are a match to TRBD1. The CDR3 length is 13 residues. Germline lookup yields CDR1 SGHAT and CDR2 FQNNGV. With 8 bases clipped from V and 5 bases from J, the junction kept 6 bases outside the gene matches. CDR3 protein: CASSQGATETQYF. In nucleotides, the CDR3 is TGTGCCAGCTCACAGGGGGCAACGGAGACCCAGTACTTC.

This chain connects TRBV19 to TRBJ2-5, with D perhaps matching TRBD1 or TRBD2 (5 bases each). Trimming stripped 0 bases from V and 3 bases from J, with 8 bases between. The germline V gene has CDR1 LNHDA and CDR2 SQIVND (reference sequence). The CDR3 covers 14 residues. CDR3 nucleotides: TGTGCCAGTAGTATAGATGGGGGAGAAGAGACCCAGTACTTC. Translated: CASSIDGGEETQYF.

There are many counts of this clonotype. The rearrangement joins TRBV6-2 or TRBV6-3 to TRBJ2-7; 8 bases are shared with TRBD1. With 5 bases clipped from V and 3 bases from J, the junction kept 3 bases outside the gene matches. The germline CDR1 and CDR2 sequences are MNHEY and SVGEGT. The CDR3 consists of 13 residues. CDR3 in DNA: TGTGCCAGCAGTCCCACAGGGGGCTACGAGCAGTACTTC. Protein: CASSPTGGYEQYF.

This clonotype showed up just a few times. This rearrangement joins TRBV7-9 to TRBJ1-3; tentative D call: TRBD1 (5 bases). Germline loops: CDR1 SEHNR, CDR2 FQNEAQ (reference sequence). V shed 1 base and J shed 0 bases, with 10 bases lying between them. There are 16 residues in the CDR3. The CDR3 loop is CASSLENRLSGNTIYF. Here the CDR3 DNA reads TGTGCCAGCAGCTTAGAAAACAGGCTCTCTGGAAACACCATATATTTT. The entire variable domain, with the rest obtained from reference TRBV7-9 and TRBJ1-3, is as follows: DTGVSQNPRHKITKRGQNVTFRCDPISEHNRLYWYRQTLGQGPEFLTYFQNEAQLEKSRLLSDRFSAERPKGSFSTLEIQRTEQGDSAMYLCASSLENRLSGNTIYFGEGSWLTVV.

In this sample, this clonotype turned up many times. The genes are TRBV4-1 and TRBJ1-1; 8 nucleotides agree with TRBD1. Trimming at V came to 1 base and at J to 5 bases, leaving 6 bases not matched to a gene. Germline values: CDR1 MGHRA, CDR2 YSYEKL. The CDR3 contains 15 residues. The CDR3 protein is CASSQGDRRGTEAFF. CDR3 in DNA: TGCGCCAGCAGCCAAGGGGACAGGAGAGGTACTGAAGCTTTCTTT.

This clonotype was observed a few times. V gene TRBV4-3 combines with J gene TRBJ2-1; perhaps TRBD1 as D (6 bases). The V end was cut by 5 bases, the J end by 6 bases, with 20 bases between. The CDR3 is 16 amino acids. Germline V lookup: CDR1 LGHNA, CDR2 YSLEER. The CDR3 DNA follows: TGCGCCAGCAGCAACATATGGGCAGGGGCGGGCAATGAGCAGTTCTTC. This encodes CASSNIWAGAGNEQFF.

This clonotype showed up many times. CDR3 nucleotide sequence: TGTGCCAGCAGGTTCGGGACCTCCGCCAAAAACATTCAGTACTTC. It encodes CASRFGTSAKNIQYF. The chain combines TRBV5-6 with TRBJ2-4, with D tentatively TRBD1 or TRBD2 (5 bases each). This CDR3 has 15 amino acids. CDR1 is SGHDT and CDR2 is YYEEEE in the germline V gene. The germline V and J ends were trimmed by 5 bases and 1 base, with 13 bases remaining between them. Full variable domain (remainder filled in from reference TRBV5-6 and TRBJ2-4): DAGVTQSPTHLIKTRGQQVTLRCSPKSGHDTVSWYQQALGQGPQFIFQYYEEEERQRGNFPDRFSGHQFPNYSSELNVNALLLGDSALYLCASRFGTSAKNIQYFGAGTRLSVL.

This sequence joins TRBV6-6 and TRBJ1-5, with D possibly matching TRBD1 (6 bases). Per germline, CDR1 MNHNY and CDR2 SVGAGI (reference sequence). V lost 5 bases to trimming and J lost 0 bases, with 17 bases between them. The CDR3 spans 17 residues. The CDR3 region has the DNA TGTGCCAGCAGTCTGGGGGCCGGGGGTTATAGCAATCAGCCCCAGCATTTT. Translating it yields CASSLGAGGYSNQPQHF.

The chain combines TRBV28 with TRBJ2-7; 8 bases are a match to TRBD1. J lost 0 bases, V lost 3 bases, and 4 bases had no gene match. Per germline, CDR1 MDHEN and CDR2 SYDVKM. This CDR3 region has 15 residues. The CDR3 sequence: CASSFRTGLSYEQYF. The CDR3 DNA reads as TGTGCCAGCAGTTTTCGGACAGGGCTCTCCTACGAGCAGTACTTC. Variable domain in full (rest from reference TRBV28 and TRBJ2-7): DVKVTQSSRYLVKRTGEKVFLECVQDMDHENMFWYRQDPGLGLRLIYFSYDVKMKEKGDIPEGYSVSREKKERFSLILESASTNQTSMYLCASSFRTGLSYEQYFGPGTRLTVT.

This clonotype was recorded at least ten times. The rearrangement joins TRBV4-2 to TRBJ2-2, with 9 positions matching TRBD1. CDR1 LGHNA and CDR2 YNFKEQ come from the germline V gene. This CDR3 region has 15 residues. V shed 1 base and J 3 bases; nucleotides not matched to a gene: 0. The CDR3 sequence is CASSQGQGDTGELFF. The DNA for the CDR3 is TGTGCCAGCAGCCAAGGACAGGGGGACACCGGGGAGCTGTTTTTT.